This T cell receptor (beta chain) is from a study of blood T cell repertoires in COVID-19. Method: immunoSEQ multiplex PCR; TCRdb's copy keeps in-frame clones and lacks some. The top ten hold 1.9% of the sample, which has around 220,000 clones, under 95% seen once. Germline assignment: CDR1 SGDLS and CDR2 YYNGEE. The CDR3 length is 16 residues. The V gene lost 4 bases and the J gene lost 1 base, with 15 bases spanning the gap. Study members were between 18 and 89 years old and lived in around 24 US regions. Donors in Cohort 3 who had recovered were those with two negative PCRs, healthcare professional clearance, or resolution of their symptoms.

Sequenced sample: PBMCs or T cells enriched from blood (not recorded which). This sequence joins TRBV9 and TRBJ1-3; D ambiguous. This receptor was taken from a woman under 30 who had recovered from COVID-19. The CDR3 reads CASSSSWQRSGNTIYF. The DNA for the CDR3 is TGTGCCAGCAGCTCCTCATGGCAGCGGTCTGGAAACACCATATATTTT. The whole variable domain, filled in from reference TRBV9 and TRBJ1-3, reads DSGVTQTPKHLITATGQRVTLRCSPRSGDLSVYWYQQSLDQGLQFLIQYYNGEERAKGNILERFSAQQFPDLHSELNLSSLELGDSALYFCASSSSWQRSGNTIYFGEGSWLTVV.